The 11 T cell receptor beta chains given below trace back to one sample, sequenced in a study of beta chain features in type 1 diabetes. Every bit of the isolated RNA underwent reverse transcription, so sequencing read expressed TCRB transcripts. TCRdb's table, derived via immunoSEQ multiplex PCR, lists solely in-frame clones and lacks some. Here the sample spans some 400,000 clones, roughly 16% being singletons. Source material: naive CD4+ T cells from blood. These receptors all stem from a woman aged 18-29 years in good health.

This clone has a handful of counts. As DNA, the CDR3 is TGTGCCAGTAGCCCGGGACTAGCGCATTACAATGAGCAGTTCTTC. Translating gives CASSPGLAHYNEQFF. The chain is built from TRBV19 and TRBJ2-1; 10 bases map to TRBD2. Germline CDR1 LNHDA, CDR2 SQIVND (reference sequence). V was clipped by 6 bases and J by 4 bases; unmatched bases: 6. The CDR3 has 15 residues.

This clone was counted a few times. The chain joins TRBV7-2 to TRBJ2-5, with D uncertain. CDR1 and CDR2 from the germline V gene are SGHTA and FQGNSA. Trimming cost V 3 bases and J 0 bases, with 2 bases left between them. The CDR3 consists of 12 residues. CDR3 nucleotide sequence: TGTGCCAGCAGCTTTAACCAAGAGACCCAGTACTTC. Encoded protein: CASSFNQETQYF.

The V and J genes are TRBV7-6 and TRBJ2-6, with 12 bases identical to TRBD1. V shed 2 bases and J 4 bases; nucleotides not matched to a gene: 6. The germline gives CDR1 SGHVS, CDR2 FNYEAQ. This CDR3 is built from 18 residues. The DNA of the CDR3 is TGTGCCAGCAGCTTACGGGGACAGGGGGCGTCAGGGGCCAACGTCCTGACTTTC. Its protein is CASSLRGQGASGANVLTF.

There are a few counts of this clone. J is TRBJ1-3 and V is TRBV30; D possibly corresponds to TRBD1 (5 bases). Germline values: CDR1 GTSNPN, CDR2 SVGIG (reference sequence). The CDR3 runs to 12 residues. The chain's CDR3 is CAFGRVLDTIYF. The CDR3 DNA sequence: TGTGCTTTCGGCAGGGTGTTGGACACCATATATTTT. Variable domain in full (rest from reference TRBV30 and TRBJ1-3): SQTIHQWPATLVQPVGSPLSLECTVEGTSNPNLYWYRQAAGRGLQLLFYSVGIGQISSEVPQNLSASRPQDRQFILSSKKLLLSDSGFYLCAFGRVLDTIYFGEGSWLTVV.

This clone appeared a few times. V is TRBV5-1 and J is TRBJ2-5; 8 nucleotides agree with TRBD1. The V segment lost 1 base and the J segment 3 bases; nucleotides outside the gene matches: 14. The germline V gene has CDR1 SGHRS and CDR2 YFSETQ. There are 18 residues in the CDR3. CDR3 in DNA: TGCGCCAGCAGCTTGCTTGGGACATGGACAGGGAATGAAGAGACCCAGTACTTC. Translation: CASSLLGTWTGNEETQYF.

This chain uses TRBV19 with TRBJ2-5; 10 bases align to TRBD2. V shed 1 base and J 5 bases; nucleotides not matched to a gene: 4. The CDR3 extends over 15 amino acids. Germline CDR1 and CDR2: LNHDA and SQIVND (reference sequence). CDR3: CASSIGLAGDETQYF. CDR3 bases: TGTGCCAGTAGTATAGGTCTAGCGGGGGACGAGACCCAGTACTTC. Together with reference TRBV19 and TRBJ2-5, the CDR3 gives the full variable domain: DGGITQSPKYLFRKEGQNVTLSCEQNLNHDAMYWYRQDPGQGLRLIYYSQIVNDFQKGDIAEGYSVSREKKESFPLTVTSAQKNPTAFYLCASSIGLAGDETQYFGPGTRLLVL.

The V and J genes are TRBV30 and TRBJ2-7; 7 positions match TRBD1. Unmatched junction bases numbered 8, after V lost 7 bases and J lost 2 bases. Per germline, CDR1 GTSNPN and CDR2 SVGIG (reference sequence). This CDR3 has 13 residues. CDR3 nucleotides: TGTGCCTCCAGCAAGGGGGCCGCCTACGAGCAGTACTTC. The encoded protein is CASSKGAAYEQYF.

This clone was recorded a few times. The chain recombines TRBV28 with TRBJ2-3; 13 bases are shared with TRBD2. J gave up 7 bases and V 5 bases, and 6 bases lay outside the gene matches. This CDR3 contains 15 residues. Germline CDR1 is MDHEN and CDR2 is SYDVKM. CDR3 DNA: TGTGCCAGCAGTCCGGGACTAGCGGGATCCCATACGCAGTATTTT. It yields the protein CASSPGLAGSHTQYF.

The CDR3 protein is CSVETARGSQETQYF. CDR3 DNA: TGCAGCGTTGAAACTGCCAGGGGATCCCAAGAGACCCAGTACTTC. This chain joins TRBV29-1 and TRBJ2-5, with D possibly being TRBD1 (6 bases). Per the germline V gene, CDR1 is SQVTM and CDR2 is ANQGSEA. Trimming left V 2 bases short and J 1 base short, with 14 bases between. The CDR3 spans 15 residues.

The chain carries TRBV29-1 and TRBJ1-4, with 12 positions matching TRBD1. This CDR3 contains 13 residues. Germline trimming cut 7 bases from V and 7 bases from J; bases unmatched to any gene: 4. Germline CDR1 reads SQVTM; CDR2 reads ANQGSEA. The chain's CDR3 is CSAGGQGAEKLFF. The CDR3 nucleotides read TGCAGCGCTGGGGGACAGGGGGCTGAAAAACTGTTTTTT.

The chain employs TRBV27 and TRBJ2-3, with 11 bases aligning to TRBD2. This CDR3 spans 16 amino acids. Germline V gene data show CDR1 as MNHEY and CDR2 as SMNVEV (reference sequence). Trimming removed 3 bases from V and 2 bases from J; junction bases left unmatched: 4. This CDR3 is CASSFRLAGNTDTQYF. CDR3 in DNA: TGTGCCAGCAGTTTCCGACTAGCGGGAAACACAGATACGCAGTATTTT.